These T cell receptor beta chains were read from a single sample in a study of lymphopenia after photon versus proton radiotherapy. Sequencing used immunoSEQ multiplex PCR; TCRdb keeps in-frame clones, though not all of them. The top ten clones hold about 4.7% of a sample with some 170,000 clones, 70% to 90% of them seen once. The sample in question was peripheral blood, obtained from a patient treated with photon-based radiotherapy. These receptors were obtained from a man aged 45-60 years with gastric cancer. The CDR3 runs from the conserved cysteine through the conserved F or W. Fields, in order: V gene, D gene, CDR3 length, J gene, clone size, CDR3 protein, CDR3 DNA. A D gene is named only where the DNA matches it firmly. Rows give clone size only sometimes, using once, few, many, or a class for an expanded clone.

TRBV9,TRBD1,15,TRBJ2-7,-,CASSAGGQGFYEQYF,TGTGCCAGCAGCGCGGGGGGACAGGGTTTCTACGAGCAGTACTTC
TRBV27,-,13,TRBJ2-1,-,CASSWGSYNEQFF,TGTGCCAGCAGTTGGGGGTCCTACAATGAGCAGTTCTTC
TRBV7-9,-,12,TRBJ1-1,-,CASSLVGAEAFF,TGTGCCAGCAGCTTAGTAGGGGCTGAAGCTTTCTTT
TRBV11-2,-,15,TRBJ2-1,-,CASSLDRGPRGEQFF,TGTGCCAGCAGCTTAGATCGAGGGCCCAGGGGTGAGCAGTTCTTC
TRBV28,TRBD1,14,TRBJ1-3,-,CASSPGQGAVTIYF,TGTGCCAGCAGCCCCGGACAGGGGGCGGTCACCATATATTTT
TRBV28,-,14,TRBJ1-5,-,CASVRAGVVQPQHF,TGTGCCAGCGTACGTGCGGGGGTGGTCCAGCCCCAGCATTTT
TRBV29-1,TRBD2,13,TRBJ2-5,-,CSVASGSYETQYF,TGCAGCGTTGCTAGCGGGAGTTATGAGACCCAGTACTTC
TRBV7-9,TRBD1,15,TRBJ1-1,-,CASSLAQGGDTEAFF,TGTGCCAGCAGCTTAGCCCAGGGGGGCGACACTGAAGCTTTCTTT
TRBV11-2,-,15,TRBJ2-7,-,CASSPPGSLGYEQYF,TGTGCCAGCAGCCCCCCAGGATCCCTCGGGTACGAGCAGTACTTC
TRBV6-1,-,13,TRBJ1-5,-,CASRIGVNQPQHF,TGTGCCAGCAGGATAGGGGTAAATCAGCCCCAGCATTTT
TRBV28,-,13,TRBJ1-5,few,CASSHISNQPQHF,TGTGCCAGCAGCCACATTAGCAATCAGCCCCAGCATTTT
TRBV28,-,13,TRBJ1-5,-,CASSSPPTQPQHF,TGTGCCAGCAGCTCCCCCCCCACTCAGCCCCAGCATTTT
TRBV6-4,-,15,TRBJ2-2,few,CASSSGGGDTGELFF,TGTGCCAGCAGTTCGGGCGGGGGCGACACCGGGGAGCTGTTTTTT
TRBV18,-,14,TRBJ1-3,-,CASSTDDSGNTIYF,TGTGCCAGCTCAACGGATGACTCTGGAAACACCATATATTTT
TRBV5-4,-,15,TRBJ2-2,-,CASSRGAKNTGELFF,TGTGCCAGCAGCAGGGGGGCGAAAAACACCGGGGAGCTGTTTTTT
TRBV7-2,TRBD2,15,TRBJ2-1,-,CASSLEPSGRHEQFF,TGTGCCAGCAGCTTAGAGCCTAGCGGGAGGCATGAGCAGTTCTTC
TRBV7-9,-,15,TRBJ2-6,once,CASSLSLPGANVLTF,TGTGCCAGCAGCTTATCCCTCCCTGGGGCCAACGTCCTGACTTTC
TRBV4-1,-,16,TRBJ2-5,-,CASSQVFIAVEETQYF,TGCGCCAGCAGCCAAGTTTTCATAGCGGTAGAAGAGACCCAGTACTTC
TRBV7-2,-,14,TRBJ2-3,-,CASSLRQRTDTQYF,TGTGCCAGCAGCTTAAGGCAGCGCACAGATACGCAGTATTTT
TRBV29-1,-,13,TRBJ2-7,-,CSCRDSGGGEQYF,TGCAGCTGCCGGGACAGCGGGGGTGGCGAGCAGTACTTC
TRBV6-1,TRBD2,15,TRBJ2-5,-,CASSDLSGIGETQYF,TGTGCCAGCAGTGATCTAAGCGGGATAGGAGAGACCCAGTACTTC
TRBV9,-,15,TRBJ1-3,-,CASSVFATSGNTIYF,TGTGCCAGCAGCGTTTTTGCTACCTCTGGAAACACCATATATTTT
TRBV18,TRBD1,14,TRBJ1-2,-,CASSPGQGDYGYTF,TGTGCCAGCTCACCAGGACAGGGGGACTATGGCTACACCTTC
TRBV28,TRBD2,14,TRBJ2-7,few,CASSSTSGRYEQYF,TGTGCCAGCAGTTCGACTAGCGGGAGATACGAGCAGTACTTC
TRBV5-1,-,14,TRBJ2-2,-,CASSLGQSTGELFF,TGCGCCAGCAGCTTGGGACAGTCCACCGGGGAGCTGTTTTTT
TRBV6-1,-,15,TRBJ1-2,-,CASSHGGVANYGYTF,TGTGCCAGCAGTCACGGGGGGGTAGCTAACTATGGCTACACCTTC
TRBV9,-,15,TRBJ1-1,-,CASSGAFNGNTEAFF,TGTGCCAGCAGCGGCGCCTTTAACGGGAACACTGAAGCTTTCTTT
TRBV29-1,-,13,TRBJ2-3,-,CSVVRGTTDTQYF,TGCAGCGTTGTCCGGGGAACGACAGATACGCAGTATTTT
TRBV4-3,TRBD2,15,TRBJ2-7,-,CASSLFRAGGGEQYF,TGCGCCAGCAGCCTATTTAGGGCGGGAGGAGGGGAGCAGTACTTC
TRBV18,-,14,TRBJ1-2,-,CASSLSQGEDGYTF,TGTGCCAGCTCGCTGTCCCAGGGTGAGGATGGCTACACCTTC
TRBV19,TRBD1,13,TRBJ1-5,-,CASSTQGEQPQHF,TGTGCCAGTAGTACTCAGGGGGAGCAGCCCCAGCATTTT
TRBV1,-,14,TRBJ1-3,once,CTSSQCRRGNTIYF,TGCACCAGCAGCCAATGTAGGCGGGGAAACACCATATATTTT
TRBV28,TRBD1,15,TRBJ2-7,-,CASSLSPDRVHEQYF,TGTGCCAGCAGTTTATCCCCGGACAGGGTGCACGAGCAGTACTTC
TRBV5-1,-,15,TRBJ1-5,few,CASSLEGNSNQPQHF,TGCGCCAGCAGCTTGGAAGGGAATAGCAATCAGCCCCAGCATTTT
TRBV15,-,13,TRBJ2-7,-,CATSRDHRALKYF,TGTGCCACCAGCAGAGACCACAGGGCCCTAAAGTACTTC
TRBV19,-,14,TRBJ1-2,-,CASTAGQLYYGYTF,TGTGCCAGCACTGCCGGACAACTTTACTATGGCTACACCTTC
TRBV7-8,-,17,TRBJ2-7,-,CASSLAPELPPTYEQYF,TGTGCCAGCAGCTTAGCCCCAGAATTACCCCCTACCTACGAGCAGTACTTC
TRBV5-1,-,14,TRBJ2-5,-,CASSPGLGLETQYF,TGCGCCAGCAGCCCAGGACTCGGATTAGAGACCCAGTACTTC
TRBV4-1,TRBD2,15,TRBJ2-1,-,CASSQTSFPYNEQFF,TGCGCCAGCAGCCAGACTAGCTTTCCCTACAATGAGCAGTTCTTC
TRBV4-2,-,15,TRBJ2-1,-,CASSQGNRDKGEQFF,TGTGCCAGCAGCCAAGGAAACAGGGACAAGGGTGAGCAGTTCTTC
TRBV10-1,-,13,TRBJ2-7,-,CASSQQGSYEQYF,TGCGCCAGCAGCCAACAGGGATCCTACGAGCAGTACTTC
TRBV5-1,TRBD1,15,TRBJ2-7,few,CASSLEGTGPYEQYF,TGCGCCAGCAGCTTGGAGGGGACAGGGCCCTACGAGCAGTACTTC
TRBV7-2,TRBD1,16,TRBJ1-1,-,CASRPDRGRLNTEAFF,TGTGCCAGCCGGCCCGACAGGGGGCGCCTGAACACTGAAGCTTTCTTT
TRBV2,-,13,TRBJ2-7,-,CASSGDLLREQYF,TGTGCCAGCAGTGGGGACTTATTACGCGAGCAGTACTTC
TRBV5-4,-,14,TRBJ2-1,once,CASSFDPSYNEQFF,TGTGCCAGCAGCTTTGATCCTTCCTACAATGAGCAGTTCTTC
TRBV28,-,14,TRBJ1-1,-,CASIGWQPNTEAFF,TGTGCCAGCATTGGGTGGCAGCCGAACACTGAAGCTTTCTTT
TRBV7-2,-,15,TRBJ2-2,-,CASSPPGHNTGELFF,TGTGCCAGCAGCCCACCGGGACATAACACCGGGGAGCTGTTTTTT
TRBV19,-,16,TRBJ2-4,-,CASSRGLLVAKNIQYF,TGTGCCAGTAGTAGGGGCCTTTTGGTAGCCAAAAACATTCAGTACTTC
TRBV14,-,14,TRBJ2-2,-,CASSQGLVNGELFF,TGTGCCAGCAGCCAAGGACTAGTCAACGGGGAGCTGTTTTTT
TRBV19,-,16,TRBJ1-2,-,CASSTQVGTAGAGYTF,TGTGCCAGTAGTACCCAGGTGGGGACCGCTGGAGCAGGCTACACCTTC
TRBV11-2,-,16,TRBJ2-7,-,CASSLDRGARSYEQYF,TGTGCCAGCAGCTTAGATCGGGGGGCAAGGAGCTACGAGCAGTACTTC
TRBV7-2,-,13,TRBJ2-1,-,CASSPGPYNEQFF,TGTGCCAGCAGCCCTGGACCTTACAATGAGCAGTTCTTC
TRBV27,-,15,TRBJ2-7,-,CASSFPGRSSYEQYF,TGTGCCAGCAGTTTCCCGGGACGGAGCTCCTACGAGCAGTACTTC
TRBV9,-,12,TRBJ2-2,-,CASSGNTGELFF,TGTGCCAGCAGCGGCAACACCGGGGAGCTGTTTTTT
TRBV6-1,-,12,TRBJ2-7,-,CASNSERHEQYF,TGTGCCAGCAACTCTGAGAGACACGAGCAGTACTTC
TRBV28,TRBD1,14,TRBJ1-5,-,CASSLGQGSQPQHF,TGTGCCAGCAGCCTGGGACAGGGAAGCCAGCCCCAGCATTTT
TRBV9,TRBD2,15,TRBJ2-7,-,CASSPREGRSYEQYF,TGTGCCAGCAGCCCGCGGGAGGGCCGGTCCTACGAGCAGTACTTC